The 32 T cell receptor beta chains in this list originate from one sample, sequenced in a study of control samples from healthy donors and cancer patients. Libraries were prepared by immunoSEQ multiplex PCR; TCRdb keeps only in-frame clonotypes and omits some of them. The data contain 90,000 to 95,000 clones, approximately 86% of them singletons. Material for sequencing was blood. The source of these receptors is a man younger than 45 in good health.

The chain combines TRBV12-3 or TRBV12-4 with TRBJ1-1, with D hard to call. The CDR3 is 12 amino acids. The V end lost 5 bases, the J end lost 4 bases, and 8 bases lay between the germline ends. CDR3 nucleotides: TGTGCCAGCAGTCTGACTGCCACTGAAGCTTTCTTT. It specifies CASSLTATEAFF.

CDR3 coding DNA: TGTGCCAGCAGCCCTGACAATAGCAATCAGCCCCAGCATTTT. It yields the protein CASSPDNSNQPQHF. This rearrangement joins TRBV27 to TRBJ1-5, with D unclear. Germline CDR1 reads MNHEY; CDR2 reads SMNVEV (reference sequence). Trimming removed 6 bases at V and 0 bases at J, with 9 bases between. The CDR3 consists of 14 residues.

Comments on this clone: The sample holds other DNA sequences that translate to the same CDR3. The gene calls are TRBV7-2 and TRBJ2-7; 8 positions agree with TRBD1. This CDR3 region has 13 residues. CDR1 SGHTA and CDR2 FQGNSA come from the germline V gene. V trimming: 2 bases; J trimming: 4 bases; junction bases outside the gene matches: 1. CDR3 DNA: TGTGCCAGCAGCTTAAACAGGGGGTACGAGCAGTACTTC. Translation: CASSLNRGYEQYF.

There are a few counts of this clone. J is TRBJ2-5 and V is TRBV7-2, with D perhaps TRBD2 (5 bases). V was trimmed by 5 bases and J by 7 bases, leaving 14 bases between them. The V gene's germline CDR1 is SGHTA and CDR2 FQGNSA. The CDR3 covers 13 residues. This CDR3 reads CASSPGGSGTQYF. For the CDR3, the DNA is TGTGCCAGCAGCCCTGGAGGCTCTGGGACCCAGTACTTC.

The chain recombines TRBV7-9 with TRBJ2-1; tentatively, D is TRBD2 (7 bases). CDR3 length equals 16 residues. The V and J ends lost 6 bases and 7 bases respectively, with 22 bases between them. The germline CDR1 and CDR2 sequences are SEHNR and FQNEAQ (reference sequence). CDR3 nucleotide sequence: TGTGCCAGCAGTTTATTGGGGGCGGGGGATTTGAATGAGCAGTTCTTC. Protein product: CASSLLGAGDLNEQFF.

This CDR3 is CASSLGRANQPQHF. The CDR3 DNA follows: TGTGCCAGCAGTTTAGGGAGGGCCAATCAGCCCCAGCATTTT. The chain employs TRBV27 and TRBJ1-5; D is uncertain. V shed 2 bases and J shed 3 bases, with 8 bases lying between them. CDR3 length: 14 residues. Per germline, CDR1 MNHEY and CDR2 SMNVEV (reference sequence).

This clone appeared a single time. V usage is TRBV3-1 (or the pseudogene TRBV3-2) and J usage is TRBJ2-3; D is undetermined. Trimming removed 1 base from V and 0 bases from J, with 5 bases in between. This CDR3 is 14 amino acids long. In germline, CDR1 is LGHDT, CDR2 YNNKEL (reference sequence). The CDR3 bases are TGTGCCAGCAGCCAAGCTGCCAGCACAGATACGCAGTATTTT. Translation: CASSQAASTDTQYF.

The chain uses TRBV18 and TRBJ1-3; D unclear. CDR3 length: 16 amino acids. V was cut by 0 bases and J by 1 base, with 10 bases left in between. The germline V gene encodes CDR1 KGHSH and CDR2 LQKENI. The CDR3 loop is CASSPPLSESGNTIYF. CDR3 DNA sequence: TGTGCCAGCTCACCACCGCTTAGCGAGTCTGGAAACACCATATATTTT.

Written as DNA, the CDR3 is TGTGCCATCGGGGCCGGACAGACTAACTATGGCTACACCTTC. Protein: CAIGAGQTNYGYTF. The rearrangement uses TRBV10-3 and TRBJ1-2; tentative D call: TRBD1 (6 bases). The CDR3 totals 14 residues. V gave up 8 bases and J gave up 0 bases, with 13 bases separating them. The germline CDR1 and CDR2 sequences are ENHRY and SYGVKD.

The chain is built from TRBV6-5 and TRBJ2-1, with TRBD2 matching 10 bases. The CDR3 loop spans 12 amino acids. Germline assignment: CDR1 MNHEY and CDR2 SVGAGI. The ends lost 7 bases at V and 7 bases at J; junction bases unmatched: 1. Here the CDR3 reads CASTSGGNEQFF. CDR3 nucleotides: TGTGCCAGCACTAGCGGGGGAAATGAGCAGTTCTTC.

The chain employs TRBV6-6 and TRBJ2-3; the D gene is possibly TRBD2 (6 bases). V shed 4 bases and J shed 2 bases, with 10 bases lying between them. The germline gives CDR1 MNHNY, CDR2 SVGAGI (reference sequence). The CDR3 spans 14 residues. This CDR3 is CASSSGLNTDTQYF. DNA of the CDR3: TGTGCCAGCAGTTCCGGACTAAACACAGATACGCAGTATTTT.

This clone was observed a few times. The rearrangement joins TRBV7-9 to TRBJ1-6; unclear D gene. Looked up from germline, CDR1 is SEHNR and CDR2 is FQNEAQ (reference sequence). Trimming removed 1 base at V and 2 bases at J, with 12 bases between. This CDR3 has 17 residues. The CDR3 loop reads CASSLDLDPTYNSPLHF. CDR3 DNA: TGTGCCAGCAGCTTAGATTTGGATCCGACCTATAATTCACCCCTCCACTTT.

The chain combines TRBV19 with TRBJ2-4; tentatively, D is TRBD1 (5 bases). The germline V and J ends were trimmed by 7 bases and 0 bases, with 13 bases remaining between them. From germline, CDR1 is LNHDA and CDR2 SQIVND (reference sequence). This CDR3 comprises 15 residues. Written as DNA, the CDR3 is TGTGCCAGTAATGAAGGGGATCTAGCCAAAAACATTCAGTACTTC. Protein sequence: CASNEGDLAKNIQYF.

The V call is TRBV7-3, the J call TRBJ1-1, with D possibly being TRBD1 (6 bases). Looked up from germline, CDR1 is SGHTA and CDR2 is FQGTGA. The CDR3 runs to 13 residues. V was clipped by 5 bases and J by 1 base, with 8 bases between them. The CDR3, as DNA: TGTGCCAGCAGCAAGGACAGGAACACTGAAGCTTTCTTT. Translated: CASSKDRNTEAFF.

The gene calls are TRBV6-5 and TRBJ1-6; tentative D call: TRBD1 (5 bases). This CDR3 is built from 12 residues. Germline CDR1 MNHEY, CDR2 SVGAGI. Trimming stripped 6 bases from V and 7 bases from J, with 7 bases between. CDR3 DNA: TGTGCCAGCAGGGGACGAAATTCACCCCTCCACTTT. It codes for CASRGRNSPLHF.

This clone appeared once. The chain has TRBV6-1 and TRBJ1-5; D is ambiguous. This CDR3 has 13 residues. V was shortened by 2 bases and J by 4 bases, with 6 bases between the two germline ends. Germline V CDR1 and CDR2: MNHNS, SASEGT. CDR3: CASSERINQPQHF. The CDR3 bases are TGTGCCAGCAGTGAAAGAATAAATCAGCCCCAGCATTTT.

This chain's CDR3 is CSASLTHGSHGYTF. The CDR3 region has the DNA TGCAGTGCTAGTTTAACCCATGGGTCGCATGGCTACACCTTC. The J gene is TRBJ1-2, the V gene TRBV20-1; D uncertain. This CDR3 spans 14 amino acids. V shed 3 bases and J shed 6 bases, with 17 bases lying between them. The germline V gene encodes CDR1 DFQATT and CDR2 SNEGSKA (reference sequence).

The CDR3 DNA is TGTGCCAGCAGTTCGGGGACTAGCGGGGTTACAGATACGCAGTATTTT. Translated, it gives CASSSGTSGVTDTQYF. This chain uses TRBV28 with TRBJ2-3; 13 bases fit TRBD2. This CDR3 comprises 16 residues. Germline V lookup: CDR1 MDHEN, CDR2 SYDVKM. After removal of 4 bases from V and 3 bases from J, the junction contained 4 bases not matched to a gene.

The J gene is TRBJ2-7, the V gene TRBV6-5, with D uncertain. Germline CDR1 is MNHEY and CDR2 is SVGAGI. V was clipped by 7 bases and J by 7 bases, with 11 bases between them. The CDR3 sequence is 11 residues long. In nucleotides, the CDR3 is TGTGCCAGCACCTCCAGGACGGAGCAGTACTTC. Amino acids: CASTSRTEQYF.

The rearrangement joins TRBV30 to TRBJ2-1; D ambiguous. The CDR3 spans 13 residues. Germline CDR1 GTSNPN, CDR2 SVGIG (reference sequence). Trimming cost V 0 bases and J 4 bases, with 7 bases left between them. The CDR3 sequence is CAWSVDKYNEQFF. The CDR3 nucleotides read TGTGCCTGGAGTGTCGATAAGTACAATGAGCAGTTCTTC.

As DNA, the CDR3 is TGTGCCAGCAGCTTGGGAGACAGGGGAACTGGCTACACCTTC. Its protein is CASSLGDRGTGYTF. V and J are TRBV5-6 and TRBJ1-2; 8 bases map to TRBD1. Germline V gene lookup returns CDR1 SGHDT and CDR2 YYEEEE. The CDR3 is 14 residues long. V lost 0 bases to trimming and J lost 7 bases; unmatched junction nucleotides: 5.

The V call is TRBV13, the J call TRBJ1-5; no firm D call. Trimming cost V 3 bases and J 2 bases, with 8 bases left between them. Germline CDR1 is PRHDT and CDR2 is FYEKMQ (reference sequence). CDR3 length equals 14 residues. This chain's CDR3 is CASSFSSGNQPQHF. The CDR3, as DNA: TGTGCCAGCAGCTTTTCTTCGGGCAATCAGCCCCAGCATTTT.

The V call is TRBV6-6, the J call TRBJ1-3, with 10 nucleotides matching TRBD1. The CDR3 is 16 amino acids. In germline, CDR1 is MNHNY, CDR2 SVGAGI (reference sequence). V trimming: 8 bases; J trimming: 4 bases; junction bases outside the gene matches: 11. CDR3 sequence: CASGRDRGSGGNTIYF. The CDR3, as DNA: TGTGCCAGCGGACGGGACAGGGGAAGTGGGGGAAACACCATATATTTT.

This clone was observed a single time. The chain combines TRBV4-2 with TRBJ2-1; 13 positions match TRBD2. This CDR3 has 15 amino acids. Germline-derived CDR1 and CDR2 are LGHNA and YNFKEQ. Trimming cost V 0 bases and J 12 bases; bases outside gene matches: 5. The CDR3 region is CASSQDPRLAGGQFF. The DNA for the CDR3 is TGTGCCAGCAGCCAAGATCCCCGACTAGCGGGGGGGCAGTTCTTC.

The chain carries TRBV2 and TRBJ1-2, with D maybe TRBD1 (6 bases). Germline lookup yields CDR1 SNHLY and CDR2 FYNNEI. V lost 4 bases and J 9 bases, leaving 18 bases between the germline ends. The CDR3 runs 14 residues. CDR3: CASSARVGQGSYTF. The CDR3 DNA follows: TGTGCCAGCAGTGCCAGGGTCGGCCAGGGGAGCTACACCTTC.

In this sample, this clone turned up a few times. The chain joins TRBV7-9 to TRBJ2-1, with D perhaps TRBD1 (6 bases). V was pared by 6 bases and J by 2 bases, with 14 bases between. Looked up from germline, CDR1 is SEHNR and CDR2 is FQNEAQ (reference sequence). The CDR3 has 15 residues. This chain's CDR3 is CASSLITGPYNEQFF. CDR3 nucleotide sequence: TGTGCCAGCAGTCTTATTACAGGGCCCTACAATGAGCAGTTCTTC.

The count of this clone is one. J is TRBJ1-1 and V is TRBV27; TRBD1 is a possible D gene (6 bases). Between the trimmed V and J ends, which lost 4 bases and 3 bases, there was a span of 12 bases. Germline assignment: CDR1 MNHEY and CDR2 SMNVEV (reference sequence). The CDR3 extends over 14 amino acids. Here the CDR3 reads CASSYEGGYTEAFF. DNA for the CDR3: TGTGCCAGCAGTTATGAGGGGGGCTACACTGAAGCTTTCTTT.

The CDR3 DNA follows: TGTGCCAGCAGCCAAGGAGCTAGCAATCAGCCCCAGCATTTT. Translating gives CASSQGASNQPQHF. The chain joins TRBV4-2 to TRBJ1-5; D remains ambiguous. V was clipped by 1 base and J by 0 bases, with 4 bases between them. This CDR3 spans 14 amino acids. Germline-derived CDR1 and CDR2 are LGHNA and YNFKEQ.

CDR3 coding DNA: TGTGCCAGCAGCCAAGCCCGCCGGAATGAAAAACTGTTTTTT. Translating it yields CASSQARRNEKLFF. This rearrangement joins TRBV3-1 (or the pseudogene TRBV3-2) to TRBJ1-4, with D unresolved. V was clipped by 1 base and J by 5 bases, with 8 bases between them. The CDR3 is 14 amino acids. Per the germline V gene, CDR1 is LGHDT and CDR2 is YNNKEL (reference sequence).

CDR3 residues: CASSINGGPKPEQFF. CDR3 DNA sequence: TGTGCCAGTAGTATAAACGGGGGACCCAAACCAGAGCAGTTCTTC. The chain uses TRBV19 and TRBJ2-1; a weak D match, TRBD2 (6 bases). V dropped 2 bases and J dropped 10 bases, with 18 bases sitting between them. The CDR3 covers 15 residues. Germline V CDR1 and CDR2: LNHDA, SQIVND (reference sequence).

The V call is TRBV19, the J call TRBJ2-5; TRBD1 agrees at 7 bases. After removal of 5 bases from V and 4 bases from J, the junction contained 10 bases not matched to a gene. The CDR3 extends over 15 amino acids. CDR1 is LNHDA, CDR2 SQIVND, per germline (reference sequence). The CDR3 DNA is TGTGCCAGTAGTCCCCAACAGGGGTGGGGAGAGACCCAGTACTTC. Translated: CASSPQQGWGETQYF.

The V call is TRBV19, the J call TRBJ2-7; tentatively, D is TRBD1 (6 bases). Germline CDR1 LNHDA, CDR2 SQIVND (reference sequence). The length of the CDR3 is 15 residues. Between the trimmed V and J ends, which lost 4 bases and 3 bases, there was a span of 16 bases. CDR3 nucleotides: TGTGCCAGTAGTAGAGGGACACCTGACTACTACGAGCAGTACTTC. Translation: CASSRGTPDYYEQYF.